A selection of T cell receptor beta chains follows, all from one sample in a study of cytomegalovirus exposure and HLA in healthy donors. Some clones are missing from TCRdb's copy, which holds only in-frame ones; the method was immunoSEQ multiplex PCR. The sample yields 120,000 or so clones, roughly four fifths seen once. Material: PBMCs. The receptors were gathered from a man aged 40-49 years in good health and CMV-seronegative. The CDR3 runs from the conserved cysteine through the conserved F or W. The D gene is left open where the match is weak. Size tells how often a clone was seen (once, few, many) or the class of an expanded clone, and some rows leave it out.

j_call d_call cdr3_length v_call clone_size cdr3_nt cdr3_aa
TRBJ2-6 . 15 TRBV30 . TGTGCCTGGAGTGTACGTAGCTCTGGGGCCAACGTCCTGACTTTC CAWSVRSSGANVLTF
TRBJ2-7 TRBD1 17 TRBV30 . TGTGCCTGGAGTGTCCGTCGGGACAGGGTCATCGCGTACGAGCAGTACTTC CAWSVRRDRVIAYEQYF
TRBJ2-5 . 15 TRBV9 . TGTGCCAGCAGCGTAGGCACTAGTCCCTTCGGGGCCCAGTACTTC CASSVGTSPFGAQYF
TRBJ1-4 . 13 TRBV7-9 . TGTGCCAGCAGCGGAGGGCCACGTGAAAAACTGTTTTTT CASSGGPREKLFF
TRBJ2-1 . 13 TRBV10-2 . TGCGCCAGCAGGGAAGGACTAATAAATGAGCAGTTCTTC CASREGLINEQFF
TRBJ1-4 TRBD1 14 TRBV9 . TGTGCCAGCAGCCCAAGACAGGGGCCTGAAAAACTGTTTTTT CASSPRQGPEKLFF
TRBJ2-2 . 15 TRBV6-1 . TGTGCCAGCAGCCTACAGGGACCGAACACCGGGGAGCTGTTTTTT CASSLQGPNTGELFF
TRBJ1-2 . 16 TRBV5-4 . TGTGCCAGCAGCTTGCGGGATAGGACAGCTAACTATGGCTACACCTTC CASSLRDRTANYGYTF
TRBJ1-2 TRBD1 13 TRBV27 . TGTGCCAGCAGAGCAGGGGGCTTCTATGGCTACACCTTC CASRAGGFYGYTF
TRBJ1-1 . 15 TRBV9 once TGTGCCAGCAGCTCGCACTCTGGGGCGAACACTGAAGCTTTCTTT CASSSHSGANTEAFF
TRBJ1-5 . 15 TRBV30 . TGTGCCTGGACCACGGGACAAATTAGCAATCAGCCCCAGCATTTT CAWTTGQISNQPQHF
TRBJ2-2 TRBD1 13 TRBV18 . TGTGCCAGCTCTAGGACAGGGACCGGGGAGCTGTTTTTT CASSRTGTGELFF
TRBJ1-1 . 17 TRBV27 . TGTGCCAGCAGTAATCAGGGCAGCTGGCTCCGGAACACTGAAGCTTTCTTT CASSNQGSWLRNTEAFF
TRBJ1-6 . 15 TRBV6-5 . TGTGCCAGCAGTTACTCGGGCAGGGCTAATTCACCCCTCCACTTT CASSYSGRANSPLHF
TRBJ2-7 TRBD2 16 TRBV9 once TGTGCCAGCAGCGTAGTCCCGTCAGCGGGGGGCTACGAGCAGTACTTC CASSVVPSAGGYEQYF
TRBJ1-2 TRBD1 14 TRBV6-6 . TGTGCCAGCACCGTTAGGGACAGCAACTATGGCTACACCTTC CASTVRDSNYGYTF
TRBJ1-6 TRBD1 15 TRBV18 . TGTGCCAGCTCGCCAGAGGACAGGGGAAATTCACCCCTCCACTTT CASSPEDRGNSPLHF
TRBJ2-1 . 13 TRBV9 few TGTGCCAGCAGCGTAATACTAGGGGGTGAGCAGTTCTTC CASSVILGGEQFF
TRBJ1-1 TRBD1 12 TRBV7-2 . TGTGCCAGCAGCTTATATGGGACAGCCGCTTTCTTT CASSLYGTAAFF
TRBJ1-1 TRBD1 16 TRBV6-5 . TGTGCCAGCAGTTACCGACAGGGTGGGTCGGGCACTGAAGCTTTCTTT CASSYRQGGSGTEAFF
TRBJ1-4 . 10 TRBV6-1 . TGTGCCAGCAACGACAGGAAACTGTTTTTT CASNDRKLFF
TRBJ1-4 . 14 TRBV7-2 . TGTGCCAGCAGCTTGAACAGTCAGAATGAAAAACTGTTTTTT CASSLNSQNEKLFF
TRBJ1-1 TRBD1 14 TRBV2 . TGTGCCAGCAGACCCGACAGGGCGAACACTGAAGCTTTCTTT CASRPDRANTEAFF
TRBJ2-3 TRBD2 16 TRBV27 . TGTGCCAGCAGTTTGGCGGCTAGCGGGGGGCCACTGGGGCAGTATTTT CASSLAASGGPLGQYF
TRBJ1-1 TRBD1 15 TRBV9 . TGTGCCAGCAGCGTAGCCGGGACAGGGGATACTGAAGCTTTCTTT CASSVAGTGDTEAFF
TRBJ2-7 TRBD2 18 TRBV7-2 . TGTGCCAGCAGCGTCAGTGGACTAGCGGGAGGGGGCTCCTACGAGCAGTACTTC CASSVSGLAGGGSYEQYF
TRBJ2-2 TRBD2 14 TRBV15 . TGTGCCACCAGGCGTCTAGCGGACACCGGGGAGCTGTTTTTT CATRRLADTGELFF
TRBJ2-7 . 12 TRBV29-1 . TGCAGCGTTCGACAGGCGACCTACGAGCAGTACTTC CSVRQATYEQYF
TRBJ2-1 . 12 TRBV10-3 . TGTGCCATCAGTGAGTCAGGGACAGAGCAGTTCTTC CAISESGTEQFF
TRBJ1-1 TRBD1 16 TRBV5-1 . TGCGCCAGCAGCTTGTGGCCGGGACAGGGGGGTACTGAAGCTTTCTTT CASSLWPGQGGTEAFF
TRBJ1-1 . 15 TRBV2 . TGTGCCAGCAGTGAAGGAGACGGTTGGGGCATTGAAGCTTTCTTT CASSEGDGWGIEAFF
TRBJ2-1 . 13 TRBV10-1 . TGCGCCAGCAGTGAGTCAGGCAGGGGAGAGCAGTTCTTC CASSESGRGEQFF
TRBJ2-3 . 14 TRBV7-3 . TGTGCCAGCAGCCCAGGACTCTTCCCAGATACGCAGTATTTT CASSPGLFPDTQYF
TRBJ2-3 . 14 TRBV10-3 . TGTGCCACGGCAAAGGAGGTGGGCACAGATACGCAGTATTTT CATAKEVGTDTQYF
TRBJ2-1 TRBD2 18 TRBV9 . TGTGCCAGCAGCCCGAGACGGACTAGCGGGGATTCCTACAATGAGCAGTTCTTC CASSPRRTSGDSYNEQFF
TRBJ2-3 TRBD2 17 TRBV5-1 few TGCGCCAGCAGCTCACCCAGGGGACTAGCGGGGAGAGATACGCAGTATTTT CASSSPRGLAGRDTQYF
TRBJ2-3 TRBD2 16 TRBV19 . TGTGCCAGTAGTCGCCGACTAGCGGGAGGGCCGGATACGCAGTATTTT CASSRRLAGGPDTQYF
TRBJ1-4 . 13 TRBV18 . TGTGCCAGCTCTACCAGGGGAGAAGAAAAACTGTTTTTT CASSTRGEEKLFF
TRBJ1-1 . 12 TRBV6-5 . TGTGCCAGCAGAGCACTGAACACTGAAGCTTTCTTT CASRALNTEAFF
TRBJ2-5 . 13 TRBV7-9 . TGTGCCAGCAGCTCGGCCGGGGAAGAGACCCAGTACTTC CASSSAGEETQYF
TRBJ2-5 . 11 TRBV29-1 few TGCAGCGTCCAGACAAAAGAGACCCAGTACTTC CSVQTKETQYF
TRBJ1-1 . 11 TRBV2 few TGTGCCAGCATAATGAACACTGAAGCTTTCTTT CASIMNTEAFF
TRBJ2-7 . 13 TRBV5-1 few TGCGCCAGCAGCCTCCCGGCGGGGAACGAGCAGTACTTC CASSLPAGNEQYF
TRBJ1-2 . 13 TRBV29-1 . TGCAGCGTTGTTCCGAGTGCCCTACGAGGCTACACCTTC CSVVPSALRGYTF